The 5 T cell receptor beta chains below come from one sample, sequenced in a study of spatial heterogeneity in lung cancer. Their recognized antigens are unknown. The study, taken as a whole, reports: Counts of expanded intratumoral alpha and beta TCRs tracked tumor mutation counts.

TCRdb re-called the 5' RACE reads through MiXCR, storing one row per CDR3 protein. Altogether 4,000 to 5,000 distinct CDR3 sequences are present, 8.4% being singletons, with the ten largest covering approximately 16%. Regarding time point: sample taken at primary tumor resection. The material was lung tumor tissue, obtained at surgery. The receptors derive from a female donor with early-stage non-small cell lung cancer.

Within the sample, this clonotype is medium-sized. The V gene is TRBV19, the J gene TRBJ1-1; D is uncertain. CDR1 is LNHDA, CDR2 SQIVND, per germline (reference sequence). The germline V and J ends were trimmed by 4 bases and 5 bases, with 17 bases remaining between them. The CDR3 loop spans 15 amino acids. The DNA of the CDR3 is TGTGCCAGTAGTACCCCGTTAGGAGGGAGAACTGAAGCTTTCTTT. This encodes CASSTPLGGRTEAFF.

This clonotype was counted a few times. CDR3 coding DNA: TGCGCCAGCAGCTTGGGGGGCGGAAACTATGGCTACACCTTC. Its translation: CASSLGGGNYGYTF. V is TRBV5-1 and J is TRBJ1-2; possibly TRBD1 for D (5 bases). The germline gives CDR1 SGHRS, CDR2 YFSETQ. V dropped 0 bases and J dropped 2 bases, with 8 bases sitting between them. This CDR3 has 14 amino acids.

This clonotype rates as medium-sized. J is TRBJ2-3 and V is TRBV6-1; TRBD2 matches at 11 bases. The J segment lost 2 bases and the V segment lost 7 bases, leaving 20 bases of the junction unmatched. Germline CDR1 MNHNS, CDR2 SASEGT. The CDR3 loop spans 20 amino acids. CDR3 amino acids: CASITRGGYTSGGYTDTQYF. CDR3 DNA: TGTGCCAGCATTACCCGAGGAGGGTATACTAGCGGGGGTTACACAGATACGCAGTATTTT.

This clonotype ranks as medium-sized. The V gene is TRBV5-5, the J gene TRBJ2-1; no firm D call. Trimming left V 1 base short and J 3 bases short, with 17 bases between. CDR1 SGHKS and CDR2 YYEKEE come from the germline V gene (reference sequence). The length of the CDR3 is 17 residues. The CDR3 loop is CASSLPSSLYSYNEQFF. CDR3 sequence (DNA): TGTGCCAGCAGCTTGCCCTCCAGTCTCTACAGCTACAATGAGCAGTTCTTC.

This clonotype was counted between two and nine times. The rearrangement joins TRBV7-9 to TRBJ1-2, with D maybe TRBD1 (5 bases). V gave up 5 bases and J gave up 7 bases, with 14 bases separating them. The CDR3 totals 13 residues. The germline V gene has CDR1 SEHNR and CDR2 FQNEAQ (reference sequence). The CDR3 loop is CASSPIGELGYTF. In nucleotides, the CDR3 is TGTGCCAGCAGCCCGATAGGGGAGCTTGGCTACACCTTC. Combining the CDR3 with reference TRBV7-9 and TRBJ1-2 gives the whole variable domain DTGVSQNPRHKITKRGQNVTFRCDPISEHNRLYWYRQTLGQGPEFLTYFQNEAQLEKSRLLSDRFSAERPKGSFSTLEIQRTEQGDSAMYLCASSPIGELGYTFGSGTRLTVV.